This entry lists 24 T cell receptor beta chains sequenced from one sample in a study of T cell repertoires in cytomegalovirus infection. One entry per CDR3 protein, called by TCRdb with MiXCR from the reads. The sample holds 500,000 or so distinct CDR3 sequences, 15% to 20% seen once. The sample comprised CD8+ T cells from PBMCs. The origin of the receptors is a human donor in good health (CMV status not recorded). Some clones in this sample may be carry-over from other donors' samples.

The CDR3, as DNA: TGTGCCAGCAGTTCCAAAGCGGAAAACAGGGTGAACACTGAAGCTTTCTTT. Residues: CASSSKAENRVNTEAFF. The chain links TRBV27 to TRBJ1-1, with D tentatively TRBD1 (6 bases). Trimming shortened V by 4 bases and J by 0 bases, and 18 bases separated the two germline ends. The CDR3 sequence is 17 residues long. Germline lookup yields CDR1 MNHEY and CDR2 SMNVEV (reference sequence).

This clonotype was seen more than once but under ten times. The rearrangement links TRBV29-1 to TRBJ2-7; 12 positions match TRBD1. The V gene end was trimmed by 3 bases and the J gene end by 3 bases; junction bases not matched to a gene: 6. Germline V CDR1 and CDR2: SQVTM, ANQGSEA. The CDR3 has 15 residues. CDR3 nucleotide sequence: TGCAGCGTTGAGCGGGACAGGGGGCTGCACTACGAGCAGTACTTC. Translated: CSVERDRGLHYEQYF.

This clonotype was found many times. V and J are TRBV28 and TRBJ1-2, with 7 bases that match TRBD1. CDR1 is MDHEN and CDR2 is SYDVKM in the germline V gene. The CDR3 is made up of 15 amino acids. V trimming: 5 bases; J trimming: 6 bases; junction bases outside the gene matches: 12. Written as DNA, the CDR3 is TGTGCCAGCAGTCTCTTCCGGGACAGTCGGGATGGCTACACCTTC. This codes for CASSLFRDSRDGYTF.

This clonotype has at least ten counts. This sequence joins TRBV7-9 and TRBJ1-1; 11 bases fit TRBD1. Germline V CDR1 and CDR2: SEHNR, FQNEAQ (reference sequence). V shed 2 bases and J 8 bases; nucleotides not matched to a gene: 13. The CDR3 has 17 residues. CDR3 nucleotide sequence: TGTGCCAGCAGCTTACTAACCGCCGCAGGACAGGGGGCCGAAGCTTTCTTT. Translated: CASSLLTAAGQGAEAFF.

This chain joins TRBV15 and TRBJ2-7, with 7 positions matching TRBD1. CDR3 length: 14 residues. Losses at the gene ends were 2 bases for V and 5 bases for J; bases not matched to a gene: 6. Germline V lookup: CDR1 LNHNV, CDR2 YYDKDF (reference sequence). CDR3 DNA sequence: TGTGCCACCAGCAGACGGACAGGTCCTGACGAGCAGTACTTC. Translating it yields CATSRRTGPDEQYF. Complete variable domain (other parts from reference TRBV15 and TRBJ2-7): DAMVIQNPRYQVTQFGKPVTLSCSQTLNHNVMYWYQQKSSQAPKLLFHYYDKDFNNEADTPDNFQSRRPNTSFCFLDIRSPGLGDTAMYLCATSRRTGPDEQYFGPGTRLTVT.

The V call is TRBV10-3, the J call TRBJ1-2; 8 nucleotides line up with TRBD1. This CDR3 is built from 14 residues. Germline lookup yields CDR1 ENHRY and CDR2 SYGVKD. V was clipped by 3 bases and J by 3 bases; unmatched bases: 3. The CDR3 protein is CAISDDRGDYGYTF. CDR3 DNA sequence: TGTGCCATCAGTGACGACAGGGGAGACTATGGCTACACCTTC.

This clonotype was counted many times. This chain uses TRBV7-6 with TRBJ2-2; 10 bases fit TRBD1. The junction had 8 bases not matched to a gene; V was cut back by 5 bases and J by 5 bases. There are 16 residues in the CDR3. The germline V gene encodes CDR1 SGHVS and CDR2 FNYEAQ. CDR3 nucleotide sequence: TGTGCCAGCAGCCCTACCGGACAGGGGGTGACCGGGGAGCTGTTTTTT. Translation: CASSPTGQGVTGELFF.

This chain connects TRBV11-2 to TRBJ2-7; no firm D call. The germline V gene encodes CDR1 SGHAT and CDR2 FQNNGV. The CDR3 runs 14 residues. Trimming removed 6 bases from V and 2 bases from J, with 14 bases in between. As DNA, the CDR3 is TGTGCCAGCAGTCCCTTTGGTAGAACCTACGAGCAGTACTTC. This gives the protein CASSPFGRTYEQYF.

The J gene is TRBJ2-1, the V gene TRBV2; the match to TRBD2 covers 8 bases. The J segment lost 4 bases and the V segment lost 8 bases, leaving 13 bases of the junction unmatched. This CDR3 comprises 16 residues. The germline gives CDR1 SNHLY, CDR2 FYNNEI. The DNA for the CDR3 is TGTGCCAGCGTAATGGGCAAGGCGGGAGGTTACAATGAGCAGTTCTTC. Its protein product is CASVMGKAGGYNEQFF.

There are a few counts of this clonotype. The chain uses TRBV28 and TRBJ1-1; perhaps TRBD1 as D (6 bases). V was trimmed by 2 bases and J by 5 bases, leaving 12 bases between them. The CDR3 covers 14 residues. Per germline, CDR1 MDHEN and CDR2 SYDVKM. The CDR3 DNA reads TGTGCCAGCAGTTTAAGGGGGTGGAGAACTGAAGCTTTCTTT. Translated, it gives CASSLRGWRTEAFF.

This clonotype was counted many times. V and J are TRBV11-2 and TRBJ1-1, with TRBD1 matching over 7 bases. Per the germline V gene, CDR1 is SGHAT and CDR2 is FQNNGV. CDR3 length: 17 amino acids. The junction had 7 bases not matched to a gene; V was cut back by 0 bases and J by 0 bases. CDR3 DNA: TGTGCCAGCAGCTTAGATAGGGACAGTCTCATGAACACTGAAGCTTTCTTT. Encoded protein: CASSLDRDSLMNTEAFF.

This clonotype has a handful of counts. The chain joins TRBV5-5 to TRBJ2-1; D unresolved. V was clipped by 2 bases and J by 8 bases, with 20 bases between them. Germline CDR1 reads SGHKS; CDR2 reads YYEKEE (reference sequence). The length of the CDR3 is 16 residues. This CDR3 is CASSFLPSPQPHEQFF. In nucleotides, the CDR3 is TGTGCCAGCAGCTTCCTCCCTAGTCCCCAGCCCCATGAGCAGTTCTTC.

This clonotype was found a few times. The gene calls are TRBV19 and TRBJ1-1, with a weak D call TRBD1 (6 bases). The CDR3 contains 15 residues. CDR1 LNHDA and CDR2 SQIVND come from the germline V gene (reference sequence). V was shortened by 8 bases and J by 0 bases, with 16 bases between the two germline ends. This chain's CDR3 is CASYRDRRMNTEAFF. In DNA, the CDR3 is TGTGCCAGTTACAGGGATCGGCGGATGAACACTGAAGCTTTCTTT.

V and J are TRBV25-1 and TRBJ2-2; possibly TRBD2 for D (6 bases). This CDR3 has 17 residues. The germline gives CDR1 MGHDK, CDR2 SYGVNS. Trimming pared 1 base from V and 5 bases from J, leaving 17 bases between. The CDR3: CASSEWGGNTQTGELFF. The CDR3 DNA is TGTGCCAGCAGTGAATGGGGCGGGAACACCCAAACCGGGGAGCTGTTTTTT.

This clonotype was seen a handful of times. The chain employs TRBV29-1 and TRBJ2-1, with D perhaps TRBD2 (5 bases). The CDR3 is made up of 14 amino acids. V dropped 3 bases and J dropped 0 bases, with 9 bases sitting between them. Germline V gene sequence: CDR1 SQVTM, CDR2 ANQGSEA. The CDR3 here is CSVESGNSYNEQFF. The CDR3 region has the DNA TGCAGCGTTGAGTCCGGGAACTCCTACAATGAGCAGTTCTTC.

This clonotype was seen many times. V and J are TRBV11-2 and TRBJ1-1, with a weak D call TRBD1 (5 bases). Germline V gives CDR1 SGHAT, CDR2 FQNNGV. CDR3 length: 16 amino acids. V was cut by 7 bases and J by 1 base, with 19 bases left in between. Here the CDR3 DNA reads TGTGCCAGCACCACTAGTTGGGGGGGGAAGAACACTGAAGCTTTCTTT. It specifies CASTTSWGGKNTEAFF.

This clonotype appeared a few times. This chain connects TRBV24-1 to TRBJ1-2; 8 bases line up with TRBD1. In germline, CDR1 is KGHDR, CDR2 SFDVKD. The ends lost 3 bases at V and 4 bases at J; junction bases unmatched: 6. CDR3 size: 15 residues. The CDR3 protein is CATSDPRQGSYGYTF. CDR3 in DNA: TGTGCCACCAGTGATCCTCGACAGGGGAGCTATGGCTACACCTTC.

This clonotype was seen only a few times. The chain employs TRBV24-1 and TRBJ1-4; TRBD1 aligns across 11 bases. This CDR3 has 17 amino acids. Germline V gives CDR1 KGHDR, CDR2 SFDVKD. J lost 6 bases, V lost 3 bases, and 8 bases had no gene match. CDR3 nucleotide sequence: TGTGCCACCAGTGATGGCGGACAGGGGGCGCGTGATGAAAAACTGTTTTTT. As protein: CATSDGGQGARDEKLFF.

V usage is TRBV20-1 and J usage is TRBJ2-1, with 13 bases fitting TRBD2. The junction had 4 bases not matched to a gene; V was cut back by 3 bases and J by 5 bases. Germline assignment: CDR1 DFQATT and CDR2 SNEGSKA (reference sequence). CDR3 length: 15 amino acids. CDR3 region: CSARGLAGRNNEQFF. CDR3 in DNA: TGCAGTGCTAGGGGACTAGCGGGACGGAACAATGAGCAGTTCTTC.

The chain employs TRBV29-1 and TRBJ1-2; D ambiguous. The V gene lost 5 bases and the J gene lost 8 bases, with 6 bases spanning the gap. CDR1 and CDR2 (germline): SQVTM, ANQGSEA. The CDR3 is made up of 9 amino acids. The chain's CDR3 is CSVKLGYTF. The CDR3 DNA sequence: TGCAGCGTTAAGCTGGGCTACACCTTC. Supplemented by reference TRBV29-1 and TRBJ1-2, the full variable domain reads SAVISQKPSRDICQRGTSLTIQCQVDSQVTMMFWYRQQPGQSLTLIATANQGSEATYESGFVIDKFPISRPNLTFSTLTVSNMSPEDSSIYLCSVKLGYTFGSGTRLTVV.

This clonotype was detected ten times or more. J is TRBJ1-1 and V is TRBV10-3, with D perhaps TRBD1 (6 bases). From germline, CDR1 is ENHRY and CDR2 SYGVKD. The V end was cut by 8 bases, the J end by 1 base, with 11 bases between. The CDR3 totals 13 residues. CDR3 in DNA: TGTGCCATCGGGAAACAGGGGAACACTGAAGCTTTCTTT. This gives the protein CAIGKQGNTEAFF.

This clonotype appeared a few times. V and J are TRBV13 and TRBJ1-1; 9 bases agree with TRBD1. From germline, CDR1 is PRHDT and CDR2 FYEKMQ (reference sequence). The CDR3 totals 16 residues. The ends lost 4 bases at V and 4 bases at J; junction bases unmatched: 10. The chain's CDR3 is CASSSDRGGRVTEAFF. The CDR3 nucleotides are TGTGCCAGCAGCTCGGACAGGGGAGGGAGGGTCACTGAAGCTTTCTTT.

About this clonotype: A much bigger clone sits one base away, suggesting this may be a read error. The chain is built from TRBV7-9 and TRBJ1-2, with TRBD1 matching over 10 bases. The CDR3 covers 16 residues. Germline V gene sequence: CDR1 SEHNR, CDR2 FQNEAQ (reference sequence). J lost 10 bases, V lost 5 bases, and 16 bases had no gene match. The CDR3 sequence is CASSQTSTGGQGDYTF. The CDR3 DNA follows: TGTGCCAGCAGCCAGACCTCGACAGGGGGCCAGGGTGACTACACCTTC.

At least ten counts were recorded for this clonotype. The chain is built from TRBV7-9 and TRBJ2-5; 7 positions agree with TRBD1. V was pared by 3 bases and J by 4 bases, with 5 bases of the junction left unmatched. The germline V gene encodes CDR1 SEHNR and CDR2 FQNEAQ (reference sequence). The CDR3 contains 14 residues. This CDR3 is CASSFTGVGETQYF. The DNA for the CDR3 is TGTGCCAGCAGCTTTACAGGGGTCGGAGAGACCCAGTACTTC.